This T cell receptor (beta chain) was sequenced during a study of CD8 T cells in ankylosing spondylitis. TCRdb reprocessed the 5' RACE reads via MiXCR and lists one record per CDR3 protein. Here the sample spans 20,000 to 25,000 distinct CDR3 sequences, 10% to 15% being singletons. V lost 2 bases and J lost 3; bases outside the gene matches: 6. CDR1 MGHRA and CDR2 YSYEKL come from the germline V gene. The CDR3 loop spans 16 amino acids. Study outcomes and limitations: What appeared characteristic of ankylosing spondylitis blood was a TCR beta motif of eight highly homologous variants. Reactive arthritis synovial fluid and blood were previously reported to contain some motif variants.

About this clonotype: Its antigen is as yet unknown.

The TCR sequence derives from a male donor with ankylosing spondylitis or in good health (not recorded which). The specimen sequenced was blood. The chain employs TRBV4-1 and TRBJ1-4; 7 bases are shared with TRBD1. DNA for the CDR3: TGCGCCAGCAGCCAAAACCCGACAGGGTCTAATGAAAAACTGTTTTTT. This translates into CASSQNPTGSNEKLFF.